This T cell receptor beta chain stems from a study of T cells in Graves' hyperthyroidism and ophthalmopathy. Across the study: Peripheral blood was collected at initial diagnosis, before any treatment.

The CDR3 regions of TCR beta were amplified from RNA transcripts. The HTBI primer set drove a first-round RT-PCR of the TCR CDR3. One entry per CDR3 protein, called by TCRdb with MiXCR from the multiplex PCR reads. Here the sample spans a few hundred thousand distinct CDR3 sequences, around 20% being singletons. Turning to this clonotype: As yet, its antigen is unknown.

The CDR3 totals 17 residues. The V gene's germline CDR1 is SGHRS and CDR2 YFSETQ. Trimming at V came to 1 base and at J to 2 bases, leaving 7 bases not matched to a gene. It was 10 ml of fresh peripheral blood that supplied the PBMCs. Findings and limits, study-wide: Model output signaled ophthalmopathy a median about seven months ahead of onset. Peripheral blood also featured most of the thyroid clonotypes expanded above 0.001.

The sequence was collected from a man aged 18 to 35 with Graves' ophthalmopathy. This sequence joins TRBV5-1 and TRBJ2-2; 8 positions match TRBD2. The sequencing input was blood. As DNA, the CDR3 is TGCGCCAGCAGCTTGCCCCGGGGGGGCCAAAACACCGGGGAGCTGTTTTTT. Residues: CASSLPRGGQNTGELFF.